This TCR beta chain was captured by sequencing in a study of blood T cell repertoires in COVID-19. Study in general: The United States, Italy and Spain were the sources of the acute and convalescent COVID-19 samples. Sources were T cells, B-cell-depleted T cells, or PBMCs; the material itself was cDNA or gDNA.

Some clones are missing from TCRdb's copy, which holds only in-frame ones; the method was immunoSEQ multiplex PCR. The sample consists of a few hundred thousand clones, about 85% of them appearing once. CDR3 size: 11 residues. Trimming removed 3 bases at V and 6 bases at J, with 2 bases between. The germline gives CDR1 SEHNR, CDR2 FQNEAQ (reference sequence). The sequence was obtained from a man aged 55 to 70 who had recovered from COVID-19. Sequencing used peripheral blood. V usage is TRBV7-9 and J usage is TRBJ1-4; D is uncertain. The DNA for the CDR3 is TGTGCCAGCAGCTTCGATGAAAAACTGTTTTTT. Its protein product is CASSFDEKLFF.